This T cell receptor beta chain was found in a study of CD8 T cells in ankylosing spondylitis. Generation of TCR beta libraries employed quantitative 5'-RACE incorporating molecular barcodes. TCRdb recomputed calls from the 5' RACE reads with MiXCR, one row per CDR3 protein. The repertoire holds over 600,000 distinct CDR3 sequences, with 19% as singletons. Study observations and caveats: Disease-associated clones were reportedly significantly overrepresented in matched ankylosing spondylitis synovial fluid. The study identified a TCR beta motif of seven or eight highly homologous variants that appeared characteristic of ankylosing spondylitis blood.

V lost 5 bases to trimming and J lost 8 bases, with 25 bases between them. The CDR3 is 17 residues long. Germline V gives CDR1 SEHNR, CDR2 FQNEAQ (reference sequence). About this clonotype: Its matching antigen is unknown.

The chain recombines TRBV7-9 with TRBJ2-1; D may be TRBD1 or TRBD2 (6 bases each). This clonotype was sampled from a male donor with ankylosing spondylitis. Sequencing was performed on blood, either unsorted or a sorted T cell fraction (not recorded which). The CDR3: CASSLTLGGLPGDEQFF. Here the CDR3 DNA reads TGTGCCAGCAGCCTCACACTGGGGGGCCTCCCAGGGGATGAGCAGTTCTTC.